The next 32 T cell receptor beta chains were all read from a single sample in a study of type 1 regulatory T cells. Study-wide findings and caveats: Compared with non-Tr1 cells, Tr1 cells showed a narrower TCR repertoire.

TCRdb reprocessed the reads via MiXCR and lists one record per CDR3 protein. This table has roughly 6,200 distinct CDR3 sequences, around 30% appearing once. No antigens are known for them. What was sequenced was cultured type 1 regulatory T (Tr1) cells, either the whole culture or a sorted fraction (not recorded which). Source of these receptors: a human donor in good health.

This clonotype counts as large. The rearrangement uses TRBV28 and TRBJ2-1; 9 positions agree with TRBD2. The CDR3 consists of 16 residues. V shed 5 bases, J shed 6 bases, and the junction held 11 bases outside the gene matches. CDR1 and CDR2 (germline): MDHEN, SYDVKM. The CDR3 sequence: CASSPGLAFNANEQFF. The CDR3 nucleotides are TGTGCCAGCAGTCCGGGACTAGCTTTCAACGCCAATGAGCAGTTCTTC.

In DNA form, the CDR3 reads TGTGCCAGCAGCAAACCTGAGGGGGAGCAGTACTTC. Its protein product is CASSKPEGEQYF. The chain is built from TRBV3-1 and TRBJ2-7; TRBD1 or TRBD2 may be the D gene (5 bases each). This CDR3 has 12 amino acids. In germline, CDR1 is LGHDT, CDR2 YNNKEL (reference sequence). The V gene lost 5 bases and the J gene lost 7 bases, with 12 bases spanning the gap.

A few counts support this clonotype. CDR3 nucleotides: TGCGCCAGCAGGGGAGGGAAGCAGTACTTC. Translated, it gives CASRGGKQYF. V usage is TRBV10-1 and J usage is TRBJ2-7, with 7 bases identical to TRBD2. CDR3 length: 10 residues. V lost 6 bases, J lost 8 bases, and 1 base stayed unmatched. The germline gives CDR1 WNHNN, CDR2 SYGVQD (reference sequence).

The chain joins TRBV20-1 to TRBJ2-7, with D possibly called TRBD1 or TRBD2 (5 bases each). Trimming stripped 5 bases from V and 2 bases from J, with 10 bases between. The germline CDR1 and CDR2 sequences are DFQATT and SNEGSKA (reference sequence). The CDR3 consists of 12 residues. The CDR3 protein is CSAAPGPYEQYF. In DNA, the CDR3 is TGCAGTGCTGCCCCGGGGCCCTACGAGCAGTACTTC.

This clonotype has only one observation. The CDR3 protein is CASSPAKVTYEQYF. Written as DNA, the CDR3 is TGTGCCAGCTCACCTGCGAAAGTCACCTACGAGCAGTACTTC. The chain is built from TRBV18 and TRBJ2-7; the D is unclear. Trimming left V 3 bases short and J 2 bases short, with 11 bases between. CDR1 KGHSH and CDR2 LQKENI come from the germline V gene. The CDR3 spans 14 residues.

DNA of the CDR3: TGTGCCAGCTCACCCTCGAGGGGGAGCGTTGAGCAGTTCTTC. This sequence encodes CASSPSRGSVEQFF. The V gene is TRBV18, the J gene TRBJ2-1; weak D call: TRBD1 (6 bases). The V end lost 3 bases, the J end lost 9 bases, and 15 bases lay between the germline ends. Germline V gene sequence: CDR1 KGHSH, CDR2 LQKENI. This CDR3 region has 14 residues. The full variable domain, completed using reference TRBV18 and TRBJ2-1, is NAGVMQNPRHLVRRRGQEARLRCSPMKGHSHVYWYRQLPEEGLKFMVYLQKENIIDESGMPKERFSAEFPKEGPSILRIQQVVRGDSAAYFCASSPSRGSVEQFFGPGTRLTVL.

This chain uses TRBV19 with TRBJ2-2, with 7 positions matching TRBD1. The CDR3 consists of 15 residues. Germline V gene data show CDR1 as LNHDA and CDR2 as SQIVND (reference sequence). Unmatched junction bases numbered 10, after V lost 10 bases and J lost 2 bases. The CDR3, as DNA: TGTGCCACCAAACGAGACAGGGTAAACACCGGGGAGCTGTTTTTT. Translating it yields CATKRDRVNTGELFF.

Concerning this clonotype: A read error may account for a junction end that differs from germline. The rearrangement links TRBV15 to TRBJ2-1, with 10 bases matching TRBD2. Germline lookup yields CDR1 LNHNV and CDR2 YYDKDF (reference sequence). This CDR3 is built from 17 residues. DNA for the CDR3: TGTGCCACCAGCAGAATCTCTCTAGCGGGAGCGCCACATGATCAGTTCTTC. Translating gives CATSRISLAGAPHDQFF. Together with reference TRBV15 and TRBJ2-1, the CDR3 gives the full variable domain: DAMVIQNPRYQVTQFGKPVTLSCSQTLNHNVMYWYQQKSSQAPKLLFHYYDKDFNNEADTPDNFQSRRPNTSFCFLDIRSPGLGDTAMYLCATSRISLAGAPHDQFFGPGTRLTVL.

At least ten counts were recorded for this clonotype. The chain combines TRBV5-5 with TRBJ2-7; D gene uncertain. CDR3 length: 12 residues. V lost 0 bases to trimming and J lost 6 bases, with 7 bases between them. CDR1 is SGHKS, CDR2 YYEKEE, per germline (reference sequence). CDR3 region: CASSLEAFEQYF. In DNA form, the CDR3 reads TGTGCCAGCAGCTTGGAAGCGTTCGAGCAGTACTTC.

In its sample, this clonotype was seen a few times. The rearrangement joins TRBV28 to TRBJ1-5; D is uncertain. Germline lookup yields CDR1 MDHEN and CDR2 SYDVKM. CDR3 length: 10 residues. With 8 bases removed from V and 8 bases from J, the gap between germline ends came to 7 bases. Here the CDR3 reads CASGRKPQHF. In DNA form, the CDR3 reads TGTGCCAGCGGGCGTAAGCCCCAGCATTTT.

This clonotype appeared a few times. The chain combines TRBV7-2 with TRBJ2-5; D may match TRBD1 or TRBD2 (5 bases each). The V and J ends lost 5 bases and 5 bases respectively, with 18 bases between them. The CDR3 runs to 15 residues. Germline V gene sequence: CDR1 SGHTA, CDR2 FQGNSA. CDR3 nucleotides: TGTGCCAGCAGCCCCCGGGACCCTTGGCGGGAGACCCAGTACTTC. The encoded protein is CASSPRDPWRETQYF.

The chain combines TRBV5-1 with TRBJ2-3, with unresolved D. The germline V gene has CDR1 SGHRS and CDR2 YFSETQ. The CDR3 has 14 amino acids. Trimming removed 6 bases at V and 2 bases at J, with 13 bases between. CDR3 loop: CASTSAPITDTQYF. CDR3 sequence (DNA): TGCGCCAGCACCTCCGCTCCAATCACAGATACGCAGTATTTT.

V is TRBV20-1 and J is TRBJ2-7; 7 bases are a match to TRBD1. J was trimmed by 2 bases and V by 5 bases; bases with no gene match: 6. This CDR3 comprises 13 residues. Looked up from germline, CDR1 is DFQATT and CDR2 is SNEGSKA (reference sequence). The CDR3 region is CSALDRSTYEQYF. CDR3 DNA: TGCAGTGCTCTGGACAGGAGCACCTACGAGCAGTACTTC.

In this sample, this clonotype turned up many times. The chain has TRBV5-1 and TRBJ2-2; a possible D gene is TRBD2 (6 bases). V was trimmed by 0 bases and J by 5 bases, leaving 8 bases between them. In germline, CDR1 is SGHRS, CDR2 YFSETQ. The CDR3 is 14 amino acids. The CDR3 bases are TGCGCCAGCAGCTTGGCTGCGGGAACCGGGGAGCTGTTTTTT. Its protein is CASSLAAGTGELFF.

This chain joins TRBV7-8 and TRBJ2-4; the D is unclear. The V end was cut by 1 base, the J end by 7 bases, with 5 bases between. The CDR3 length is 12 residues. The germline gives CDR1 SGHVS, CDR2 FQNEAQ. CDR3 bases: TGTGCCAGCAGCTTAGGTCTGAACATTCAGTACTTC. Its protein product is CASSLGLNIQYF.

The chain couples TRBV18 to TRBJ2-2, with 12 nucleotides matching TRBD2. The ends lost 2 bases at V and 7 bases at J; junction bases unmatched: 2. CDR1 is KGHSH, CDR2 LQKENI, per germline. The CDR3 covers 15 residues. DNA of the CDR3: TGTGCCAGCTCACCAGCGACTAGCGGGAGCGGGGAGCTGTTTTTT. It codes for CASSPATSGSGELFF.

The table lists this clonotype with a few counts. The chain couples TRBV4-1 to TRBJ2-1; D is ambiguous. The CDR3 totals 17 residues. Germline CDR1 and CDR2: MGHRA and YSYEKL. Trimming left V 0 bases short and J 0 bases short, with 12 bases between. CDR3 residues: CASSQEFLSSSYNEQFF. Here the CDR3 DNA reads TGCGCCAGCAGCCAAGAATTCCTTTCGAGCTCCTACAATGAGCAGTTCTTC.

J is TRBJ1-1 and V is TRBV24-1, with 8 bases that match TRBD1. Germline loops: CDR1 KGHDR, CDR2 SFDVKD. V gave up 5 bases and J gave up 4 bases; unmatched junction bases: 14. This CDR3 has 17 amino acids. CDR3 nucleotide sequence: TGTGCCACCAGTGTAATATCCGGGACAGGCGGATTCACTGAAGCTTTCTTT. Translating it yields CATSVISGTGGFTEAFF.

The chain carries TRBV7-3 and TRBJ2-1; 16 nucleotides align to TRBD2. V was clipped by 5 bases and J by 7 bases; unmatched bases: 8. Germline CDR1 and CDR2: SGHTA and FQGTGA. The CDR3 has 17 residues. CDR3 region: CASSAGTSGRAMNEQFF. The CDR3 nucleotides are TGTGCCAGCAGCGCCGGGACTAGCGGGAGGGCCATGAATGAGCAGTTCTTC.

The rearrangement links TRBV20-1 to TRBJ1-1; no definite D call. The germline CDR1 and CDR2 sequences are DFQATT and SNEGSKA (reference sequence). V dropped 0 bases and J dropped 1 base, with 6 bases sitting between them. The CDR3 sequence is 13 residues long. CDR3 amino acids: CSARDVRNTEAFF. The CDR3 nucleotides are TGCAGTGCTAGAGACGTCCGGAACACTGAAGCTTTCTTT.

This clonotype ranks as medium-sized. This chain joins TRBV20-1 and TRBJ1-6; D is possibly TRBD1 (6 bases). CDR3 length equals 15 residues. Germline CDR1 is DFQATT and CDR2 is SNEGSKA (reference sequence). V was trimmed by 3 bases and J by 5 bases, leaving 14 bases between them. CDR3 residues: CSARGGSVNNSPLHF. The CDR3 DNA sequence: TGCAGTGCTAGGGGGGGCAGCGTCAATAATTCACCCCTCCACTTT.

The V gene is TRBV12-3 or TRBV12-4, the J gene TRBJ1-6, with TRBD1 matching 7 bases. The CDR3 length is 17 residues. V trimming: 2 bases; J trimming: 7 bases; junction bases outside the gene matches: 11. The CDR3 loop reads CASSLLGGGQRNSPLHF. CDR3 coding DNA: TGTGCCAGCAGTTTATTAGGAGGGGGACAGAGGAATTCACCCCTCCACTTT.

By share, this clonotype ranks as large. The chain couples TRBV5-1 to TRBJ2-5; TRBD2 matches at 12 bases. The CDR3 has 16 amino acids. CDR1 and CDR2 (germline): SGHRS, YFSETQ. Trimming took 4 bases from V and 4 from J; bases not matched to a gene: 8. The CDR3 sequence: CASSGTSGRPSETQYF. The CDR3 nucleotides are TGCGCCAGCAGCGGAACTAGCGGGAGGCCTTCAGAGACCCAGTACTTC.

On this clonotype: At one boundary the junction diverges from the germline segment, which might be a read error. The chain employs TRBV7-9 and TRBJ2-5; no clear D. Germline V gene sequence: CDR1 SEHNR, CDR2 FQNEAQ (reference sequence). The CDR3 totals 12 residues. The CDR3 region is CVSSSLPETQYF. The CDR3 DNA follows: TGTGTCAGCAGCTCCCTGCCGGAGACCCAGTACTTC.

This chain joins TRBV10-3 and TRBJ2-3; 9 bases are shared with TRBD2. CDR1 is ENHRY, CDR2 SYGVKD, per germline. V was pared by 6 bases and J by 8 bases, with 21 bases of the junction left unmatched. The CDR3 runs to 18 residues. The CDR3 DNA follows: TGTGCCATCAGGCCATCCGGGACTAGCCTTAAAGGGGGGGGTACGCAGTATTTT. It is translated as CAIRPSGTSLKGGGTQYF.

The chain employs TRBV12-3 or TRBV12-4 and TRBJ2-4; no clear D. CDR3 length equals 14 residues. V lost 4 bases, J lost 0 bases, and 7 bases lay in between. Here the CDR3 reads CASSSYIAKNIQYF. For the CDR3, the DNA is TGTGCCAGCAGTTCCTATATAGCCAAAAACATTCAGTACTTC.

The CDR3 protein is CASSLDGRTLYEQYF. As DNA, the CDR3 is TGCGCCAGCAGCTTGGACGGGAGAACTCTCTACGAGCAGTACTTC. The rearrangement uses TRBV5-1 and TRBJ2-7; tentative D call: TRBD2 (6 bases). CDR3 length: 15 residues. The germline V and J ends were trimmed by 0 bases and 3 bases, with 13 bases remaining between them. The germline V gene has CDR1 SGHRS and CDR2 YFSETQ.

In its sample, this clonotype ranks as medium-sized. V gene TRBV24-1 combines with J gene TRBJ2-3, with 9 bases identical to TRBD1. Trimming at V came to 3 bases and at J to 1 base, leaving 4 bases not matched to a gene. The CDR3 extends over 16 amino acids. From germline, CDR1 is KGHDR and CDR2 SFDVKD. The CDR3 sequence is CATSDPGQGRTDTQYF. DNA of the CDR3: TGTGCCACCAGTGATCCTGGACAGGGGCGCACAGATACGCAGTATTTT.

By share, this clonotype counts as medium-sized (0.01 to 0.1%). The chain is built from TRBV4-3 and TRBJ1-2, with 7 bases fitting TRBD1. The CDR3 is 14 amino acids. J lost 4 bases, V lost 4 bases, and 6 bases had no gene match. CDR1 LGHNA and CDR2 YSLEER come from the germline V gene. As DNA, the CDR3 is TGCGCCAGCAGCCTACGGGCAGGGGGCTATGGCTACACCTTC. Protein sequence: CASSLRAGGYGYTF.

This clonotype was found many times. The chain has TRBV18 and TRBJ2-4; maybe TRBD1 (6 bases). The CDR3 is 16 residues long. Germline CDR1 reads KGHSH; CDR2 reads LQKENI. Trimming stripped 2 bases from V and 3 bases from J, with 14 bases between. This chain's CDR3 is CASSPAGVVVKNIQYF. The DNA for the CDR3 is TGTGCCAGCTCACCAGCAGGGGTGGTCGTCAAAAACATTCAGTACTTC.

This chain joins TRBV7-3 and TRBJ1-2, with unresolved D. The CDR3 loop spans 13 amino acids. The V gene lost 0 bases and the J gene lost 4 bases, with 6 bases spanning the gap. Germline V CDR1 and CDR2: SGHTA, FQGTGA. CDR3 sequence (DNA): TGTGCCAGCAGCTTAACAGGGAGCTATGGCTACACCTTC. Translating gives CASSLTGSYGYTF.

Concerning this clonotype itself: Being one base from a much bigger clone, this may be a read error. The chain recombines TRBV6-2 or TRBV6-3 with TRBJ1-1; TRBD1 matches at 8 bases. CDR3 length equals 14 residues. The V segment lost 6 bases and the J segment 5 bases; nucleotides outside the gene matches: 8. Germline V lookup: CDR1 MNHEY, CDR2 SVGEGT. The CDR3 protein is CASRTTGVATEAFF. The CDR3 nucleotides read TGTGCCAGCAGAACGACAGGGGTGGCGACTGAAGCTTTCTTT.